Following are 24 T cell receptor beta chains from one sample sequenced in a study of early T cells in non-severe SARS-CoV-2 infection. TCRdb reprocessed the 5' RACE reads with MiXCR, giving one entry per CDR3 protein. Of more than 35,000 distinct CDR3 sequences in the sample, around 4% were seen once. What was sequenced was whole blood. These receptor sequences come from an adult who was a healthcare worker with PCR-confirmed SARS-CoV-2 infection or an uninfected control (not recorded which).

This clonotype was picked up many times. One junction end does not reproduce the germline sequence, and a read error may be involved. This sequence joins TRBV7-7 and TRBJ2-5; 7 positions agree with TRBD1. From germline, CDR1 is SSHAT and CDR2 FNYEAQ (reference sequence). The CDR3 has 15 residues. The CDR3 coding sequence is TGTGCTAGCAGCTACCAATCCGGGACAGTAGAGACCCAGTACTTC. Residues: CASSYQSGTVETQYF.

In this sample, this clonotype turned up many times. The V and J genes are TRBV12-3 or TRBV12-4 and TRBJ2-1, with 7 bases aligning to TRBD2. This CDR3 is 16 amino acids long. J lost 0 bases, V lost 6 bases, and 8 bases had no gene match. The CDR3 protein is CASRGTGRPSYNEQFF. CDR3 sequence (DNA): TGTGCCAGCAGGGGTACCGGGAGGCCCTCCTACAATGAGCAGTTCTTC.

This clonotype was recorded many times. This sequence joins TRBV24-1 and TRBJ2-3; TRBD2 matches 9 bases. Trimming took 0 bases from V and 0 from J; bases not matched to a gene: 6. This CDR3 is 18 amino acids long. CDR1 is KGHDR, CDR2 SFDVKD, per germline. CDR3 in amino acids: CATSDLAASGISTDTQYF. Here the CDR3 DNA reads TGTGCCACCAGTGATTTGGCGGCTAGCGGGATTAGCACAGATACGCAGTATTTT.

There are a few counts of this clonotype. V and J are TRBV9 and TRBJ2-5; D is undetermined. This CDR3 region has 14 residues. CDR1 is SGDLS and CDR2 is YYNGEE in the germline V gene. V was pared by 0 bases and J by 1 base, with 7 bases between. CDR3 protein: CASSVGSLQETQYF. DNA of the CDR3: TGTGCCAGCAGCGTAGGTAGCCTCCAAGAGACCCAGTACTTC.

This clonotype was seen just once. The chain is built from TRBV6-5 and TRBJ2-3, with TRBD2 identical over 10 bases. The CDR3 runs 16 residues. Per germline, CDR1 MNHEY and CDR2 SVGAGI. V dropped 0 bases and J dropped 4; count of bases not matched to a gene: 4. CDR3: CASSYSWLAGADTQYF. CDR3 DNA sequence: TGTGCCAGCAGTTACTCGTGGCTAGCGGGAGCAGATACGCAGTATTTT.

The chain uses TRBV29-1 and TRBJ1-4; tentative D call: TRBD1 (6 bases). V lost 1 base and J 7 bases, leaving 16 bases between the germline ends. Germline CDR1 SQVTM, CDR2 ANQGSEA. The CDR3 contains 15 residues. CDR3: CSVEAETGRAEKLFF. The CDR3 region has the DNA TGCAGCGTTGAAGCTGAGACAGGAAGGGCTGAAAAACTGTTTTTT.

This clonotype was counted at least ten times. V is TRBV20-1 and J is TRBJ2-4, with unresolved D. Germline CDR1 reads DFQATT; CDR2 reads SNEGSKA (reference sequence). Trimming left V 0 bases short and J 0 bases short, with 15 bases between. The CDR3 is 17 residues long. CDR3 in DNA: TGCAGTGCTAGAGATTTGGCAATAGTCGTAGCCAAAAACATTCAGTACTTC. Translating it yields CSARDLAIVVAKNIQYF.

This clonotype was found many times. The CDR3 DNA reads TGTGCCAGCAGCACTATAAGGCAGCAGTATTTT. It yields the protein CASSTIRQQYF. The chain links TRBV12-3 or TRBV12-4 to TRBJ2-3; no clear D gene. This CDR3 has 11 residues. Trimming took off 6 bases at V and 11 bases at J, with 12 bases between the two ends.

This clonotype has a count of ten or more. CDR3 sequence reads: CATTGQSNTGELFF. The CDR3 coding sequence is TGTGCCACCACCGGACAGTCGAACACCGGGGAGCTGTTTTTT. J is TRBJ2-2 and V is TRBV3-1, with D perhaps matching TRBD1 (6 bases). This CDR3 comprises 14 residues. V was clipped by 10 bases and J by 0 bases, with 12 bases between them. Germline V gene lookup returns CDR1 LGHDT and CDR2 YNNKEL (reference sequence).

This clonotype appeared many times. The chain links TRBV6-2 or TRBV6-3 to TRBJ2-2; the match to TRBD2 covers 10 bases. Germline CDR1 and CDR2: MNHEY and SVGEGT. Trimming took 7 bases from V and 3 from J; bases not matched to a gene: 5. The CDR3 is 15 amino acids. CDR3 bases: TGTGCCAGCATCCCCAGCGGGAGGGACACCGGGGAGCTGTTTTTT. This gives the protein CASIPSGRDTGELFF.

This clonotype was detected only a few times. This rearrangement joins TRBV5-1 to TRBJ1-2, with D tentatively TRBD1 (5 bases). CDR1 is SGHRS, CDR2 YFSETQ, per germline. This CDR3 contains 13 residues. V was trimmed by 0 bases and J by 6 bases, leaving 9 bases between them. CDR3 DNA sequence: TGCGCCAGCAGCTTGGGACAGACGGATGGCTACACCTTC. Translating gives CASSLGQTDGYTF.

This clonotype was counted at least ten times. The CDR3 loop reads CASSFGGDSPLHF. DNA of the CDR3: TGTGCCAGCAGTTTTGGGGGCGATTCACCCCTCCACTTT. The V gene is TRBV27, the J gene TRBJ1-6, with a tentative D call TRBD1 (6 bases). The CDR3 runs 13 residues. In germline, CDR1 is MNHEY, CDR2 SMNVEV (reference sequence). The germline V and J ends were trimmed by 3 bases and 8 bases, with 8 bases remaining between them.

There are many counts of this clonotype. CDR3 coding DNA: TGTGCCAGCAGTGACAGGGGGAGGTTTGCGGGAGTCACAGATACGCAGTATTTT. Translation: CASSDRGRFAGVTDTQYF. The V call is TRBV28, the J call TRBJ2-3; 9 nucleotides line up with TRBD1. With 5 bases clipped from V and 2 bases from J, the junction kept 14 bases outside the gene matches. Germline values: CDR1 MDHEN, CDR2 SYDVKM. CDR3 size: 18 residues.

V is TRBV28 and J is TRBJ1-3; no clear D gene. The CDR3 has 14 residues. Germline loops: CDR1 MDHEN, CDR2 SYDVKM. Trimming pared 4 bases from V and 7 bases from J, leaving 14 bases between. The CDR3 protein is CASSSGQLGNTIYF. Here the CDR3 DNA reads TGTGCCAGCAGTTCAGGCCAGCTGGGGAACACCATATATTTT.

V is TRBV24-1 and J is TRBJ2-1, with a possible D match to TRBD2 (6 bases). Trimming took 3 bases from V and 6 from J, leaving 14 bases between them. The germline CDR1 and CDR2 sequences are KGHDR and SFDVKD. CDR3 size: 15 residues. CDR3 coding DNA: TGTGCCACCAGTGATCCGGGAGTCGACAGCAATGAGCAGTTCTTC. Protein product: CATSDPGVDSNEQFF.

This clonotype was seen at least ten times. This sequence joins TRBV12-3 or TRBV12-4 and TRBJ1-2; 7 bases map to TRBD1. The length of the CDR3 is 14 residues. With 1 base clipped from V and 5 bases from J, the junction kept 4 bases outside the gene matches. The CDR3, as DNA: TGTGCCAGCAGTTTAGACAGGGGAGTGTATGGCTACACCTTC. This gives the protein CASSLDRGVYGYTF.

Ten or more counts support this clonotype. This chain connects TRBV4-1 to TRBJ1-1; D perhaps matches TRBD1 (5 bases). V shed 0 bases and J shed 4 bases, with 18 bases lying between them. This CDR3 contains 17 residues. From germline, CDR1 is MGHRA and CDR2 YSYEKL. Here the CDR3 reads CASSQEGTPGRVTEAFF. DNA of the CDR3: TGCGCCAGCAGCCAAGAAGGGACTCCAGGAAGGGTCACTGAAGCTTTCTTT.

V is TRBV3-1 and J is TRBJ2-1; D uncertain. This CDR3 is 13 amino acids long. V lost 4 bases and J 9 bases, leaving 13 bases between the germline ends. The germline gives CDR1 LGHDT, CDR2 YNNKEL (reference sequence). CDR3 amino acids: CASSLPLVGEQFF. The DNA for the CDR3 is TGTGCCAGCAGCCTCCCTTTAGTAGGTGAGCAGTTCTTC.

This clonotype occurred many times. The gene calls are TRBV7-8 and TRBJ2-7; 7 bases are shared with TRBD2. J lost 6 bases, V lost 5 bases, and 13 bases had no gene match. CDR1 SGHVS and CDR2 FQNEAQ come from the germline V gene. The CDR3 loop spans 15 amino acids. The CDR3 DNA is TGTGCCAGCAGCCCCGGACGTGCGGGAGCTCGCGAGCAGTACGTC. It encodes CASSPGRAGAREQYV.

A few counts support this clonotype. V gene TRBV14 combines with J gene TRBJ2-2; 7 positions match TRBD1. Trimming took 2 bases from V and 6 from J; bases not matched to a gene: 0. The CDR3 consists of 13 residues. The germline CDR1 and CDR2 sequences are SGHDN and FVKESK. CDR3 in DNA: TGTGCCAGCAGCCAACAGGGGGCCGGGGAGCTGTTTTTT. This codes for CASSQQGAGELFF.

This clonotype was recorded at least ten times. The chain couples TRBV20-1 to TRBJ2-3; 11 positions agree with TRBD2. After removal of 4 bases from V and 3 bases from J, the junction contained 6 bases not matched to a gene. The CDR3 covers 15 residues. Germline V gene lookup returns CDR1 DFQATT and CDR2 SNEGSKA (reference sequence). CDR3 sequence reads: CSAMLAGGVTDTQYF. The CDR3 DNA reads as TGCAGTGCTATGCTAGCGGGAGGAGTAACAGATACGCAGTATTTT.

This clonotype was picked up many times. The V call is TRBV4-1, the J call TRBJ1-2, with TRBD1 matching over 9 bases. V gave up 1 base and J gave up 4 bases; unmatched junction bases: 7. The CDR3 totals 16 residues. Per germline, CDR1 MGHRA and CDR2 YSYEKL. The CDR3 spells CASSQVGTGFAYGYTF. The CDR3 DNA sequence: TGCGCCAGCAGCCAAGTCGGGACAGGGTTTGCCTATGGCTACACCTTC.

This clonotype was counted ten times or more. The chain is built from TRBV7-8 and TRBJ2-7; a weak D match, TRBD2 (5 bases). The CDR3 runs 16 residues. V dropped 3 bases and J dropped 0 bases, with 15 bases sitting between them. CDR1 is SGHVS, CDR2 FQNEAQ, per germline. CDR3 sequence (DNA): TGTGCCAGCAGCTTTCCAATCCGGCGGGTCTCCTACGAGCAGTACTTC. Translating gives CASSFPIRRVSYEQYF.

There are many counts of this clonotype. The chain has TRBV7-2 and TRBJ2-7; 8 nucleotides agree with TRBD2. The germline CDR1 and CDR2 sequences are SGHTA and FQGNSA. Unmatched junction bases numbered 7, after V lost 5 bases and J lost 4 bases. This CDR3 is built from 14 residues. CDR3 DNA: TGTGCCAGCAGCCCTTCGGGACTAGTGTACGAGCAGTACTTC. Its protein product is CASSPSGLVYEQYF.